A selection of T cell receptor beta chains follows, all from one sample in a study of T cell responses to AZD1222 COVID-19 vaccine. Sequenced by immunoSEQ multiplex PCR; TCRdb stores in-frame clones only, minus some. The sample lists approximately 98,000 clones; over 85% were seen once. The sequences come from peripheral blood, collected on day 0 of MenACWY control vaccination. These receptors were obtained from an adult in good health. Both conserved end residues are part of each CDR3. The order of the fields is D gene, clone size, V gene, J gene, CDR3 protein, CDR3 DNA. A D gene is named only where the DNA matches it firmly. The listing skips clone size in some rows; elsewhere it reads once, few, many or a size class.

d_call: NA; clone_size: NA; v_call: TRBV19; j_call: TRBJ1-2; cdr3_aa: CASNLSAGTKLGYTF; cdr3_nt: TGTGCCAGTAACCTCTCAGCCGGGACAAAACTCGGCTACACCTTC
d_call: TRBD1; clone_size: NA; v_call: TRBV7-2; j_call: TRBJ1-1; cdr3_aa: CASQGQGARNTEAFF; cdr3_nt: TGTGCCTCGCAGGGACAGGGGGCCCGTAACACTGAAGCTTTCTTT
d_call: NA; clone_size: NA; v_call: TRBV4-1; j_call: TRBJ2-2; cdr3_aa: CASSQESPGVTGELFF; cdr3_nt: TGCGCCAGCAGCCAAGAGTCACCTGGGGTCACCGGGGAGCTGTTTTTT
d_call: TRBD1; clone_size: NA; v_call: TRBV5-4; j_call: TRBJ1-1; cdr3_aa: CASRTRDRGDAEAFF; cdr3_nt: TGTGCCAGCAGGACCCGGGACAGGGGAGACGCTGAAGCTTTCTTT
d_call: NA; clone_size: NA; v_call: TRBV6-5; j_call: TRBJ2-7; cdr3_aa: CASSTGNSYEQYF; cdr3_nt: TGTGCCAGCAGTACAGGGAACTCCTACGAGCAGTACTTC
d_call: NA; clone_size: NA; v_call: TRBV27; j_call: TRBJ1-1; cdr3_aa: CASSLFFPLNTEAFF; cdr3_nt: TGTGCCAGCAGTTTGTTCTTTCCGTTGAACACTGAAGCTTTCTTT
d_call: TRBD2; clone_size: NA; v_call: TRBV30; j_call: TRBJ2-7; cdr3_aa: CAWSGKLAGRSYEQYF; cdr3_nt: TGTGCCTGGAGTGGAAAACTAGCGGGCCGATCCTACGAGCAGTACTTC
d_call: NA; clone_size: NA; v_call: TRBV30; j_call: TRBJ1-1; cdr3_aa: CAWSRDHTEAFF; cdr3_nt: TGTGCCTGGAGTAGGGACCACACTGAAGCTTTCTTT
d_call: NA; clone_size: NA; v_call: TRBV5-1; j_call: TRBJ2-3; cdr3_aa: CASLPGASIPDTQYF; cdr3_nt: TGCGCCAGTCTCCCTGGGGCTAGCATTCCAGATACGCAGTATTTT
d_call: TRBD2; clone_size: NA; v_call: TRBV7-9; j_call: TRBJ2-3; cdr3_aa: CASSLAPGGLADTQYF; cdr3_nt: TGTGCCAGCAGCTTAGCCCCGGGGGGATTGGCAGATACGCAGTATTTT
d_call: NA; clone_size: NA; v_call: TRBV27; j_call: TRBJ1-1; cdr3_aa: CASVGYQEGDTEAFF; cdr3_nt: TGTGCCAGCGTTGGATATCAGGAGGGGGACACTGAAGCTTTCTTT
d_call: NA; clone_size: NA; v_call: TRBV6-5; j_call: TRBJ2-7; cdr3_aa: CASRNPQTPYEQYF; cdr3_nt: TGTGCCAGCAGAAACCCACAGACTCCCTACGAGCAGTACTTC
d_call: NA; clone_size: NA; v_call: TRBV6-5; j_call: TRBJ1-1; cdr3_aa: CASSYSGGVQDTEAFF; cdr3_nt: TGTGCCAGCAGTTACTCCGGAGGAGTTCAGGACACTGAAGCTTTCTTT
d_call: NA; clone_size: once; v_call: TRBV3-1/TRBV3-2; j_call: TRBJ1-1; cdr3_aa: CASSQGTEAFF; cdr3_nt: TGTGCCAGCAGCCAAGGCACTGAAGCTTTCTTT
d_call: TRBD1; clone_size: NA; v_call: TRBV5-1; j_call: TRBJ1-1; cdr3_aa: CASSLTGDLNTEAFF; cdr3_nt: TGCGCCAGCAGCTTGACAGGGGATCTGAACACTGAAGCTTTCTTT
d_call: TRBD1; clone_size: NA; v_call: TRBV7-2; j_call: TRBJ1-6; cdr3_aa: CASSLGTQGLNSPLHF; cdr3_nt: TGTGCCAGCAGCTTAGGCACACAGGGGCTAAATTCACCCCTCCACTTT
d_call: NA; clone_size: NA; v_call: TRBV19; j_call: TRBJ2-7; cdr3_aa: CASSINIGTQNYEQYF; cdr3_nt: TGTGCCAGTAGTATTAACATTGGGACACAAAACTACGAGCAGTACTTC
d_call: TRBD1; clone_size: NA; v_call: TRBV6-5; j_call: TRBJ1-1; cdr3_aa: CASIATGFGTEAFF; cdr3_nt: TGTGCCAGCATCGCGACAGGGTTTGGCACTGAAGCTTTCTTT
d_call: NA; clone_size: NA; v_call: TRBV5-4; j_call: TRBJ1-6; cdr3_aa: CASSPTLYSYNSPLHF; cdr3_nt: TGTGCCAGCAGCCCGACTCTCTACTCCTATAATTCACCCCTCCACTTT
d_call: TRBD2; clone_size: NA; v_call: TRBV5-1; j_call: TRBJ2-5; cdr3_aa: CASSAAPSTSGGRETQYF; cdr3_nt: TGCGCCAGCAGCGCCGCTCCGTCTACTAGCGGGGGACGAGAGACCCAGTACTTC
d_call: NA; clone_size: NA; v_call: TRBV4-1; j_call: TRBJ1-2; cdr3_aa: CASSLIKGLYGYTF; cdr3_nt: TGCGCCAGCAGCCTCATCAAAGGGCTTTATGGCTACACCTTC
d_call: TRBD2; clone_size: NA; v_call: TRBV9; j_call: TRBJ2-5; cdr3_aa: CASSVEASGQETQYF; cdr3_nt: TGTGCCAGCAGCGTAGAAGCTAGCGGGCAAGAGACCCAGTACTTC
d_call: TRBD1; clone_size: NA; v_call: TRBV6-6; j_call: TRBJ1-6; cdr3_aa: CASSLPGQHNSPLHF; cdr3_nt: TGTGCCAGCAGCCTCCCGGGACAGCATAATTCACCCCTCCACTTT
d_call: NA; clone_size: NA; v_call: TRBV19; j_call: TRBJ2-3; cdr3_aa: CASIDSSRTDTQYF; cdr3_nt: TGTGCCAGTATCGACTCTAGCCGCACAGATACGCAGTATTTT
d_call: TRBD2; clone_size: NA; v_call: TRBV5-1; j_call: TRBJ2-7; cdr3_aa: CASSLAGGASYEQYF; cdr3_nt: TGCGCCAGCAGCTTGGCCGGGGGGGCCAGTTACGAGCAGTACTTC
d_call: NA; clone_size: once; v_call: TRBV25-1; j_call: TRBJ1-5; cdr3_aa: CASSDDPAQPQHF; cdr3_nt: TGTGCCAGCAGTGACGACCCGGCTCAGCCCCAGCATTTT
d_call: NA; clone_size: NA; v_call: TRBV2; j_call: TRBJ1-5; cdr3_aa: CASSAGDQPQHF; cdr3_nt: TGTGCCAGCAGTGCGGGAGATCAGCCCCAGCATTTT
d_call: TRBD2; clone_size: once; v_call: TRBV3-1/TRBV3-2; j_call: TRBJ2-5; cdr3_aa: CASSALTSASETQYF; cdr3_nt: TGTGCCAGCAGCGCCCTGACTAGCGCCTCGGAGACCCAGTACTTC
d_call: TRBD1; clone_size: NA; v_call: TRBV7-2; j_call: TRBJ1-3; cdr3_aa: CASSPTGAGNTIYF; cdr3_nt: TGTGCCAGCAGCCCTACAGGGGCTGGAAACACCATATATTTT
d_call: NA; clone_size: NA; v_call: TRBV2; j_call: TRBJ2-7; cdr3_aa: CASSEGTESGSYEQYF; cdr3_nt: TGTGCCAGCAGTGAAGGGACCGAGAGTGGGTCCTACGAGCAGTACTTC
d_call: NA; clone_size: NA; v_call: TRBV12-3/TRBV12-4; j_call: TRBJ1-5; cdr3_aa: CASSLRPNQPQHF; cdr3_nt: TGTGCCAGCAGTTTAAGGCCTAATCAGCCCCAGCATTTT
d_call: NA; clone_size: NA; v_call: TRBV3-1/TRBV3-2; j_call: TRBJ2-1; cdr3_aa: CASRRGYNEQFF; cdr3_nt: TGTGCCAGCAGACGGGGTTACAATGAGCAGTTCTTC
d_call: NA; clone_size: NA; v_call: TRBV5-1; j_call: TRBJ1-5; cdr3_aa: CASSLEGLSSNQPQHF; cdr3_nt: TGCGCCAGCAGCTTGGAGGGACTTAGTTCGAATCAGCCCCAGCATTTT
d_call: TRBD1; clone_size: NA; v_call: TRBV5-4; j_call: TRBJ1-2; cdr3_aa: CASSPGGQGFGYGYTF; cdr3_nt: TGTGCCAGCAGCCCCGGAGGACAGGGCTTTGGCTATGGCTACACCTTC
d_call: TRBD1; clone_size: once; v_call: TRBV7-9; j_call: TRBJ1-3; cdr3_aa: CASSLVQGAGNTIYF; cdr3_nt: TGTGCCAGCAGCTTAGTCCAGGGGGCTGGAAACACCATATATTTT
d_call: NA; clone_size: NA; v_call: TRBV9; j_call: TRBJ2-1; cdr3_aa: CASSPRDLGGHNEQFF; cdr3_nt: TGTGCCAGCAGCCCCCGGGACTTAGGGGGACACAATGAGCAGTTCTTC
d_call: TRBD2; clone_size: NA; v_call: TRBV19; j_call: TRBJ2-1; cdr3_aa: CASRMTSGGINNEQFF; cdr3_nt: TGTGCCAGTAGAATGACTAGCGGGGGGATCAACAATGAGCAGTTCTTC
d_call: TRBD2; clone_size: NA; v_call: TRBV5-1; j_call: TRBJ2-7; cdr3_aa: CASSSSGGSYEQYF; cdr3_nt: TGCGCCAGCAGCTCTAGCGGGGGATCCTACGAGCAGTACTTC
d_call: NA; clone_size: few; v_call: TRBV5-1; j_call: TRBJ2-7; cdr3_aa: CASSLGNSYEQYF; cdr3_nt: TGCGCCAGCAGCTTGGGGAATTCCTACGAGCAGTACTTC
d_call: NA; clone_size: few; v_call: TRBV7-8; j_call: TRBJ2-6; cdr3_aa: CASSSDSSGANVLTF; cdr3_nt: TGTGCCAGCAGCTCGGACAGCTCTGGGGCCAACGTCCTGACTTTC
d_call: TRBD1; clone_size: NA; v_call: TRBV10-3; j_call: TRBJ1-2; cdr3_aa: CAIRSGTGVNYGYTF; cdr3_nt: TGTGCCATCAGATCTGGGACAGGGGTTAACTATGGCTACACCTTC
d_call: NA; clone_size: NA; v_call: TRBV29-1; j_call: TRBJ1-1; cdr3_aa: CSVAGGVGDMNTEAFF; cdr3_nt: TGCAGCGTTGCGGGGGGGGTTGGCGATATGAACACTGAAGCTTTCTTT
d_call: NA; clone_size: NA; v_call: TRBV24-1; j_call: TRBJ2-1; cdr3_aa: CATSDLAGSLYNEQFF; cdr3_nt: TGTGCCACCAGTGATTTGGCGGGTTCCCTCTACAATGAGCAGTTCTTC
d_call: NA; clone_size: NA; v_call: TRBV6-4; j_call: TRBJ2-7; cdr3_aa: CASSDSGHYEQYF; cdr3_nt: TGTGCCAGCAGTGACTCTGGACACTACGAGCAGTACTTC
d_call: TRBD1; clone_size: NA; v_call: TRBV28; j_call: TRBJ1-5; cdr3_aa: CASSLGTDMYQPQHF; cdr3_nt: TGTGCCAGCAGTCTGGGGACAGACATGTATCAGCCCCAGCATTTT
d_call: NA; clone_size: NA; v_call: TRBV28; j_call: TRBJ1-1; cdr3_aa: CASSLSHGGNTEAFF; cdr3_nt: TGTGCCAGCAGTTTATCCCACGGAGGGAACACTGAAGCTTTCTTT
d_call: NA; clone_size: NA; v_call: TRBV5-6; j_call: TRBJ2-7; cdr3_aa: CASSTWGSAYEQYF; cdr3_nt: TGTGCCAGCAGCACCTGGGGTAGCGCCTACGAGCAGTACTTC
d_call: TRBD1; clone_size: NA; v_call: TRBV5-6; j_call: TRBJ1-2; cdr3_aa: CASSLTGTGIYGYTF; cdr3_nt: TGTGCCAGCAGCTTAACCGGGACAGGGATCTATGGCTACACCTTC
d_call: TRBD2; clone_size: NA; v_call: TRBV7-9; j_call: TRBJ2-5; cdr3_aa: CASSLLAGAETQYF; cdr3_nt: TGTGCCAGCAGCTTACTAGCGGGGGCAGAGACCCAGTACTTC
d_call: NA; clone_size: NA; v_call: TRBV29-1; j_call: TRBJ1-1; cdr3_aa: CSAPRTEANTEAFF; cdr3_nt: TGCAGCGCTCCGCGCACTGAGGCGAACACTGAAGCTTTCTTT
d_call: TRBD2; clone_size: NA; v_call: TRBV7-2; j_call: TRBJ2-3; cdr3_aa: CASSLVGGGPRTDTQYF; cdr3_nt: TGTGCCAGCAGCTTAGTTGGCGGGGGGCCGCGCACAGATACGCAGTATTTT
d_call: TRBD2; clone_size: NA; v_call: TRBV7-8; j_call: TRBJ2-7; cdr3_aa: CASSLNLGLAGLYSYEQYF; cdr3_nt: TGTGCCAGCAGCTTAAATTTGGGACTAGCGGGATTATACTCCTACGAGCAGTACTTC
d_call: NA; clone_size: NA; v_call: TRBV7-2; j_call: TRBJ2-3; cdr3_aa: CASSLTLEDTQYF; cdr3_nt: TGTGCCAGCAGCTTGACCCTGGAAGATACGCAGTATTTT
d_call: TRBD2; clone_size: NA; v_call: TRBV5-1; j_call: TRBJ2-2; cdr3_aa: CASSFTAGGLTGELFF; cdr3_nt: TGCGCCAGCAGCTTTACAGCGGGGGGGCTGACCGGGGAGCTGTTTTTT
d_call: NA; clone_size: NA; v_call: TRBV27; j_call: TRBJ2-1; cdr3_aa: CASSYDPRRNEQFF; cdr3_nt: TGTGCCAGCAGTTATGACCCCAGACGGAATGAGCAGTTCTTC
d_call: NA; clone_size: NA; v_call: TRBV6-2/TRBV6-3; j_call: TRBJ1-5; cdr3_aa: CASSFVIPLGQPQHF; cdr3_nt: TGTGCCAGCAGCTTCGTAATTCCCCTCGGTCAGCCCCAGCATTTT
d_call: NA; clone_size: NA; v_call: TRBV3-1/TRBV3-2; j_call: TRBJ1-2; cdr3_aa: CASSLKTGYGYTF; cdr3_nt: TGTGCCAGCAGCCTTAAAACAGGCTATGGCTACACCTTC